This T cell receptor beta chain was documented in a study of T cells in Graves' hyperthyroidism and ophthalmopathy (dated by TCRdb to about 2019). Regarding the study in general: Peripheral blood samples were taken at initial diagnosis, before any treatment was given. Once sampling was done, hyperthyroidism patients were given methimazole at a starting dose of 30 mg daily, whereas ophthalmopathy patients were given high-dose intravenous methylprednisolone. Prospective prediction of ophthalmopathy was tested in an independent validation cohort consisting of about 19 hyperthyroidism patients and about 17 patients who later progressed to ophthalmopathy. In addition, the study compared T-cell repertoires in thyroid tissue and in blood from about six Graves' hyperthyroidism patients. The paper reports TCR Vbeta CDR3 sequencing of approximately 140 peripheral blood samples: fewer than 50 ophthalmopathy, fewer than 80 hyperthyroidism and 17 progressor patients. TCR V-J signatures able to tell the groups apart were searched for in a discovery cohort of 100 patients, of whom over 40 had Graves' ophthalmopathy and about 55 had stable Graves' hyperthyroidism. The 100 or so discovery patients were randomly split 7:3 into training and test sets. Study-wide conclusions, independent of this receptor: Sample size was not statistically predetermined, and investigators were not blinded to group allocation. Ophthalmopathy was separated from stable hyperthyroidism by a 13 V-J signature model, with around 90% sensitivity and about 81% specificity obtained in cross-validation and 80%/75% obtained in testing. In validation, progression to ophthalmopathy was predicted by the model with 70.59% sensitivity and 72% to 85% specificity, a median of around 5.9 months before onset. Most expanded thyroid clonotypes (frequency above 0.001) were also detected in blood, suggesting blood repertoires may reflect thyroid immune responses.

Graves' hyperthyroidism was defined as stable when no progression to ophthalmopathy occurred over 18 months of follow-up. The hyperthyroidism patients were between 18 and 65 years old and newly diagnosed, with a disease duration of less than 2 months. Any patient with an uncontrolled infection, another autoimmune disease, pregnancy or lactation was excluded. Clinical symptoms, serum thyroxine and TRAb, thyroid ultrasound, and orbital computed tomography formed the basis for the diagnoses. PBMCs were isolated from about 10 ml of fresh peripheral blood by Ficoll-Paque density gradient centrifugation. Total RNA was extracted with Trizol reagent, and quality was checked on an Agilent 2100 Bioanalyzer. This clonotype has just a few counts. Its antigen target is currently unknown. There are no base qualities to consult, and no much larger clone falls within one base. Amplification of TCR beta CDR3 regions was carried out from RNA transcripts. The TCR CDR3 was subjected to a first round of RT-PCR using the HTBI primer set and the Qiagen OneStep RT-PCR kit. Libraries were constructed in a second round of multiplex PCR, after which size selection and purification were performed. Paired-end sequencing of the libraries was performed with 100 bp reads on an Illumina HiSeq2000. The original pipeline was this. SOAPnuke was used to process the raw data, removing reads that contained adapters or uncalled bases, had a mean Phred below 15, or lacked an exact match to the constant primer or identifier. COPE v1.2.5 was used to merge the high-quality paired reads, and each unique nucleotide sequence was defined as a clonotype. Clonotypes were aligned to IMGT TRBV, TRBD and TRBJ reference segments using MiTCR v1.1. Analysis was restricted to V-J combinations with a frequency above 0.0001, which covered about 99% of repertoires. The TCS score was defined as F50 (clonal expansion) divided by E x V (chaos), with BLOSUM62-based TCRdist calculated between CDR3 peptides within each V-J. Welch's t-statistics and random forest reduced several hundred V-J features to around 14, which were used in a naive Bayes classifier (R e1071). The public reads were reanalyzed by TCRdb: fastp trimming at Q25, MiXCR alignment, in-frame beta chains only. Every entry covers one CDR3 protein and lists the most common genes and DNA from its rows. The V and J calls reflect TCRdb's pipeline rather than the authors' work. In this sample the table shows about 200,000 distinct CDR3 sequences, about a sixth of which occur a single time. Of the sample, around 47% is held by the ten largest clones.

Taken from cysteine to phenylalanine, the CDR3 has 16 residues. Only CDR3 DNA is held: 48 bases, read in frame from base 1. The CDR1 and CDR2 encoded by the germline V gene are MNHNS and SASEGT. At the junction V is shortened by 10 bases and J by 1 base; bases outside the gene matches: 5. The specimen was blood. The receptor comes from a man aged 40-49 years with Graves' hyperthyroidism. The sequence joins TRBV6-1 to TRBJ2-1, and 15 junctional nucleotides match TRBD2. The CDR3 reads as follows: CAIGLAGGPSYNEQFF. In nucleotide form, the sequence is TGTGCCATTGGACTAGCGGGGGGGCCTTCCTACAATGAGCAGTTCTTC.